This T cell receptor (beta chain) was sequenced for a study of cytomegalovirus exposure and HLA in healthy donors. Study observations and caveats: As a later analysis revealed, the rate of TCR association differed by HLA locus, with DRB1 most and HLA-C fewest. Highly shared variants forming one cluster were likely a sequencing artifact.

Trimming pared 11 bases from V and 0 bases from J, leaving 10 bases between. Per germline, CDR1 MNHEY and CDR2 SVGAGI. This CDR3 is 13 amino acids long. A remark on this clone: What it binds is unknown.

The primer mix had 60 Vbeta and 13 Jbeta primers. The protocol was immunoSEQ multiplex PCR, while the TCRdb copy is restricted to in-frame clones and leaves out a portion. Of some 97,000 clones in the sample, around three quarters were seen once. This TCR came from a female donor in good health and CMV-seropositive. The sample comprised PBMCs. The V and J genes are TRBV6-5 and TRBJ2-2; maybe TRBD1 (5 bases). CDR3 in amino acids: CAGGHSNTGELFF. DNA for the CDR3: TGTGCCGGCGGACATTCGAACACCGGGGAGCTGTTTTTT.